This T cell receptor (beta chain) was retrieved from a study of OX40 agonist ivuxolimab in advanced cancers. Study-wide background: Treatment of patients was with ivuxolimab, an agonistic anti-OX40 (CD134) antibody.

The investigators sampled blood at baseline, at cycle 4 day 1, and at cycle 7 day 1. Comment on this clone: Its antigen is not known.

Generated by immunoSEQ multiplex PCR, the TCRdb table keeps only in-frame clones and is missing some. The table records about 69,000 clones, around 90% of them present only once. The study's findings and limits: Partial responders at 0.1-3.0 mg/kg showed near-lowest clonal expansion.

This receptor was taken from an adult with an advanced solid tumor such as melanoma, head and neck, liver or kidney cancer. Sequenced here: CD4+ or CD8+ T cells sorted from blood, sampled in a trial of the OX40 agonist ivuxolimab.

For the CDR3, the DNA is TGTGCCAGCAGCTTGGGCGCAAACAATGAGCAGTTCTTC. It translates to CASSLGANNEQFF. The chain combines TRBV7-3 with TRBJ2-1; D gene uncertain. V lost 3 bases and J lost 5, with 8 bases in between. Looked up from germline, CDR1 is SGHTA and CDR2 is FQGTGA. CDR3 length equals 13 residues.